These 27 T cell receptor beta chains came from one sample sequenced in a study of cytotoxic CD8 clonotypes in ibrutinib-treated CLL. Assay used: immunoSEQ multiplex PCR; TCRdb lists only in-frame clones, some missing. In the table there are about 89,000 clones, 70% to 80% of which are singletons. Sample: PBMCs, taken after 12 months of ibrutinib treatment. The source is a human donor with chronic lymphocytic leukemia.

This rearrangement joins TRBV28 to TRBJ2-7; maybe TRBD1 (6 bases). The CDR3 has 15 residues. Germline CDR1 MDHEN, CDR2 SYDVKM. Trimming stripped 4 bases from V and 3 bases from J, with 16 bases between. The CDR3 DNA reads TGTGCCAGCAGTTCTCCCGGGACATTCCTCTACGAGCAGTACTTC. The encoded protein is CASSSPGTFLYEQYF.

This clone turned up a few times. The chain has TRBV5-1 and TRBJ2-3; weak D call: TRBD1 (6 bases). The germline V and J ends were trimmed by 2 bases and 2 bases, with 9 bases remaining between them. The CDR3 is 14 amino acids. Germline CDR1 is SGHRS and CDR2 is YFSETQ. The CDR3 nucleotides read TGCGCCAGCAGCTTTCAGGGGTACACAGATACGCAGTATTTT. It is translated as CASSFQGYTDTQYF.

V is TRBV4-2 and J is TRBJ2-7, with no clear D. Germline CDR1 and CDR2: LGHNA and YNFKEQ. This CDR3 is 16 amino acids long. V dropped 2 bases and J dropped 2 bases, with 16 bases sitting between them. The CDR3 is CASSQTGPPPPYEQYF. Here the CDR3 DNA reads TGTGCCAGCAGCCAAACCGGGCCCCCGCCACCCTACGAGCAGTACTTC.

The CDR3 loop reads CASSARGGSQETQYF. For the CDR3, the DNA is TGTGCCAGCAGCGCCCGGGGGGGGTCCCAAGAGACCCAGTACTTC. This chain uses TRBV9 with TRBJ2-5, with 8 bases identical to TRBD2. The CDR3 has 15 residues. Germline CDR1 reads SGDLS; CDR2 reads YYNGEE. The ends lost 3 bases at V and 1 base at J; junction bases unmatched: 5.

This chain connects TRBV5-8 to TRBJ1-5; D ambiguous. This CDR3 has 15 residues. V gave up 4 bases and J gave up 1 base, with 12 bases separating them. Germline CDR1 reads SGHTS; CDR2 reads YDEGEE. The CDR3 region is CASSQQVTSNQPQHF. The CDR3 bases are TGTGCCAGCAGCCAACAAGTGACGAGCAATCAGCCCCAGCATTTT.

The V gene is TRBV4-3, the J gene TRBJ2-2; a possible D gene is TRBD1 (5 bases). The V end was cut by 1 base, the J end by 5 bases, with 11 bases between. The CDR3 sequence is 15 residues long. CDR1 is LGHNA and CDR2 is YSLEER in the germline V gene. CDR3 sequence: CASSQAPSGTGELFF. DNA of the CDR3: TGCGCCAGCAGCCAAGCCCCGTCAGGGACCGGGGAGCTGTTTTTT.

This clone was picked up one time. The rearrangement joins TRBV7-6 to TRBJ1-6; D is perhaps TRBD1 (6 bases). This CDR3 spans 15 amino acids. V dropped 5 bases and J dropped 5 bases, with 13 bases sitting between them. Germline CDR1 SGHVS, CDR2 FNYEAQ. CDR3 nucleotide sequence: TGTGCCAGCAGCAAAACAGGGATGAATAATTCACCCCTCCACTTT. It specifies CASSKTGMNNSPLHF.

In its sample, this clone was seen a few times. The chain couples TRBV6-5 to TRBJ1-2; TRBD1 matches 9 bases. Germline CDR1 is MNHEY and CDR2 is SVGAGI. The CDR3 runs to 15 residues. Trimming cost V 5 bases and J 4 bases; bases outside gene matches: 8. In nucleotides, the CDR3 is TGTGCCAGCAGTGCCCGATCGACAGGGGGCTATGGCTACACCTTC. It encodes CASSARSTGGYGYTF.

This chain uses TRBV28 with TRBJ1-2; D gene uncertain. Trimming pared 3 bases from V and 5 bases from J, leaving 10 bases between. Per germline, CDR1 MDHEN and CDR2 SYDVKM. The CDR3 is 13 amino acids. The DNA of the CDR3 is TGTGCCAGCAGTTTGTGGGTAGGGTATGGCTACACCTTC. This translates into CASSLWVGYGYTF.

This clone was detected a few times. The J gene is TRBJ1-2, the V gene TRBV7-2; TRBD1 agrees at 8 bases. CDR1 and CDR2 from the germline V gene are SGHTA and FQGNSA. The CDR3 covers 15 residues. Trimming removed 5 bases from V and 5 bases from J; junction bases left unmatched: 10. CDR3 in DNA: TGTGCCAGCAGCCTAGGCCCCGACAGGGGTTATGGCTACACCTTC. The encoded protein is CASSLGPDRGYGYTF.

The chain recombines TRBV5-1 with TRBJ1-5; D perhaps matches TRBD1 (5 bases). The V and J ends lost 0 bases and 1 base respectively, with 11 bases between them. The CDR3 extends over 16 amino acids. From germline, CDR1 is SGHRS and CDR2 YFSETQ. The CDR3 here is CASSLEGTGSNQPQHF. CDR3 in DNA: TGCGCCAGCAGCTTGGAAGGGACCGGGAGCAATCAGCCCCAGCATTTT.

V usage is TRBV7-9 and J usage is TRBJ2-7; D unresolved. CDR1 and CDR2 (germline): SEHNR, FQNEAQ (reference sequence). The CDR3 covers 13 residues. V lost 2 bases to trimming and J lost 1 base, with 6 bases between them. The CDR3 spells CASSLRDSYEQYF. The CDR3 DNA follows: TGTGCCAGCAGCTTAAGAGATTCCTACGAGCAGTACTTC.

Points on this clone: The junction does not match germline at one end; this may be a read error. This chain links TRBV7-7 with TRBJ2-1, with 9 bases fitting TRBD1. Germline V gives CDR1 SSHAT, CDR2 FNYEAQ (reference sequence). CDR3 length equals 13 residues. For the CDR3, the DNA is TGTGCTAGCAGCTTGGGACAGGGCCATGAGCAGTTCTTC. This sequence encodes CASSLGQGHEQFF.

The chain is built from TRBV7-9 and TRBJ2-7; TRBD1 agrees at 7 bases. The V gene's germline CDR1 is SEHNR and CDR2 FQNEAQ (reference sequence). The CDR3 extends over 14 amino acids. Trimming at V came to 5 bases and at J to 1 base, leaving 5 bases not matched to a gene. This chain's CDR3 is CASSTRDRSYEQYF. CDR3 nucleotide sequence: TGTGCCAGCAGCACACGGGACAGATCCTACGAGCAGTACTTC.

The chain uses TRBV5-6 and TRBJ1-1; no clear D gene. The CDR3 covers 15 residues. Trimming took off 3 bases at V and 1 base at J, with 13 bases between the two ends. In germline, CDR1 is SGHDT, CDR2 YYEEEE. CDR3 nucleotides: TGTGCCAGCAGCTCCCTGCCCCTAAGGAACACTGAAGCTTTCTTT. This encodes CASSSLPLRNTEAFF.

V and J are TRBV4-2 and TRBJ1-2, with 7 bases lining up with TRBD1. Unmatched junction bases numbered 12, after V lost 0 bases and J lost 2 bases. The CDR3 covers 18 residues. The germline CDR1 and CDR2 sequences are LGHNA and YNFKEQ. The CDR3 coding sequence is TGTGCCAGCAGCCAAGAAACCCTTACAGGGGCGCAGAACTATGGCTACACCTTC. This gives the protein CASSQETLTGAQNYGYTF.

There are a few counts of this clone. The V gene is TRBV2, the J gene TRBJ2-7; D not certain. V was pared by 6 bases and J by 7 bases, with 13 bases between. The CDR3 loop spans 12 amino acids. Germline-derived CDR1 and CDR2 are SNHLY and FYNNEI. The CDR3 is CASSYYPREQYF. In nucleotides, the CDR3 is TGTGCCAGCAGCTACTACCCGAGAGAGCAGTACTTC.

The CDR3 DNA reads as TGTGCCAGCAGGCCCCTAGGGCCTGGGGCCAACGTCCTGACTTTC. Translated: CASRPLGPGANVLTF. The V and J genes are TRBV2 and TRBJ2-6, with D uncertain. V lost 6 bases, J lost 2 bases, and 11 bases lay in between. The CDR3 has 15 residues. Germline values: CDR1 SNHLY, CDR2 FYNNEI.

The chain employs TRBV30 and TRBJ2-2; D may be TRBD2 (5 bases). Per germline, CDR1 GTSNPN and CDR2 SVGIG (reference sequence). The CDR3 covers 13 residues. The V end was cut by 3 bases, the J end by 6 bases, with 11 bases between. CDR3: CAWRTGVPGELFF. For the CDR3, the DNA is TGTGCCTGGAGGACCGGGGTTCCCGGGGAGCTGTTTTTT.

The chain is built from TRBV4-1 and TRBJ1-5; no reliable D call. The germline V and J ends were trimmed by 0 bases and 3 bases, with 9 bases remaining between them. The CDR3 totals 15 residues. Germline V gives CDR1 MGHRA, CDR2 YSYEKL. The CDR3 sequence: CASSQDGQLNQPQHF. The CDR3 DNA follows: TGCGCCAGCAGCCAAGATGGGCAGCTCAATCAGCCCCAGCATTTT.

This rearrangement joins TRBV6-5 to TRBJ2-1; tentatively, D is TRBD1 or TRBD2 (5 bases each). CDR1 MNHEY and CDR2 SVGAGI come from the germline V gene. The CDR3 consists of 14 residues. V was trimmed by 6 bases and J by 7 bases, leaving 16 bases between them. CDR3 in DNA: TGTGCCAGCAGCCCCCTACTCGGGGCAAATGAGCAGTTCTTC. Protein: CASSPLLGANEQFF.

The rearrangement uses TRBV6-5 and TRBJ2-1; D ambiguous. Germline CDR1 reads MNHEY; CDR2 reads SVGAGI. Trimming took off 2 bases at V and 7 bases at J, with 12 bases between the two ends. CDR3 size: 14 residues. The CDR3, as DNA: TGTGCCAGCAGTTACGGTGTGGAACTGAATGAGCAGTTCTTC. Protein product: CASSYGVELNEQFF.

The J gene is TRBJ2-3, the V gene TRBV7-7, with 9 bases fitting TRBD1. Trimming took 4 bases from V and 3 from J; bases not matched to a gene: 5. The CDR3 is 15 amino acids. Germline assignment: CDR1 SSHAT and CDR2 FNYEAQ (reference sequence). The DNA for the CDR3 is TGTGCCAGCAGCTCCGGGACAGGGCATACAGATACGCAGTATTTT. This translates into CASSSGTGHTDTQYF.

In DNA form, the CDR3 reads TGTGCCAGCAGTGAAGTCCATCATTCAAATGAAAAACTGTTTTTT. It translates to CASSEVHHSNEKLFF. The genes are TRBV6-1 and TRBJ1-4; the D is unclear. Per the germline V gene, CDR1 is MNHNS and CDR2 is SASEGT. The germline V and J ends were trimmed by 1 base and 5 bases, with 11 bases remaining between them. The CDR3 runs 15 residues.

This sequence joins TRBV5-1 and TRBJ1-2; possible D gene TRBD1, 5 bases. The CDR3 sequence is 15 residues long. V shed 3 bases and J shed 8 bases, with 20 bases lying between them. Germline CDR1 and CDR2: SGHRS and YFSETQ. The CDR3 DNA is TGCGCCAGCAGCTCCCAACCAGGGAAGGAGAACGGCTACACCTTC. It encodes CASSSQPGKENGYTF. The entire variable domain, with the rest obtained from reference TRBV5-1 and TRBJ1-2, is as follows: KAGVTQTPRYLIKTRGQQVTLSCSPISGHRSVSWYQQTPGQGLQFLFEYFSETQRNKGNFPGRFSGRQFSNSRSEMNVSTLELGDSALYLCASSSQPGKENGYTFGSGTRLTVV.

The chain joins TRBV30 to TRBJ1-1, with D maybe TRBD1 (5 bases). This CDR3 has 14 residues. CDR1 and CDR2 (germline): GTSNPN, SVGIG (reference sequence). V was shortened by 0 bases and J by 1 base, with 9 bases between the two germline ends. CDR3 nucleotide sequence: TGTGCCTGGAGTGTAGGCGGGGGGAACACTGAAGCTTTCTTT. This sequence encodes CAWSVGGGNTEAFF.

The chain links TRBV18 to TRBJ1-1; a weak D match, TRBD1 (6 bases). Deletions cut 8 bases from V and 3 bases from J, with 19 bases between. Germline values: CDR1 KGHSH, CDR2 LQKENI. The CDR3 has 15 amino acids. The CDR3 sequence is CASQRGAQSDTEAFF. The CDR3 DNA sequence: TGTGCCAGCCAACGGGGGGCCCAGTCGGACACTGAAGCTTTCTTT.